The entry below describes one T cell receptor (beta chain). Produced via immunoSEQ multiplex PCR; TCRdb's table is partial and in-frame only. The sample carries about 210,000 clones, roughly 86% recorded once. Germline CDR1 SGHRS, CDR2 YFSETQ. The CDR3 is 13 residues long. The V and J ends lost 6 bases and 0 bases respectively, with 7 bases between them. The data were obtained in a study of blood T cell repertoires in COVID-19. Study information: Researchers got acute and convalescent COVID-19 samples from the United States, Italy and Spain.

The chain has TRBV5-1 and TRBJ1-3; tentative D call: TRBD1 (5 bases). This receptor was obtained from a middle-aged woman with acute or convalescent COVID-19. The source material was peripheral blood. CDR3 protein: CASTTASGNTIYF. The CDR3 coding sequence is TGCGCCAGCACGACAGCCTCTGGAAACACCATATATTTT.